The sequence of this T cell receptor beta chain was determined in a study of T cell clonotyping in hematopoietic cell transplantation. Study information: Recipients' pretransplant samples followed cytoreduction. Study-level results: Cells were unsorted, so CD4 and CD8 contributions were not separated. After transplant, recipient diversity fell while pathologically expanded clonotypes grew through day 180.

As concerns this clone: Its cognate antigen is unknown.

The data were produced by immunoSEQ multiplex PCR, yet TCRdb's version contains in-frame clones alone and is incomplete. Here the sample spans about 14,000 clones, roughly 88% being singletons. The CDR3 loop spans 15 amino acids. Germline V gene lookup returns CDR1 MNHNS and CDR2 SASEGT. V lost 3 bases and J 0 bases, leaving 6 bases between the germline ends. Specified time point: recipient sample about 28 days before transplant, after cytoreduction. Recipient blood drawn about 28 days pretransplant and days 30, 100, 180 after. This sample comprised peripheral blood mononuclear cells, obtained before stem cell transplant. This clonotype originated in a man between 60 and 75 years old with acute myeloid leukemia. Some clones in this sample may be carry-over from other donors' samples. The chain has TRBV6-1 and TRBJ2-6; perhaps TRBD1 as D (6 bases). CDR3 amino acids: CASSEDSSGANVLTF. Here the CDR3 DNA reads TGTGCCAGCAGTGAGGACAGCTCTGGGGCCAACGTCCTGACTTTC.